Presented here are 15 T cell receptor beta chains from one specimen sequenced in a study of response to subunit inactivated influenza vaccine. TCRdb reprocessed the RT-PCR reads via MiXCR and lists one record per CDR3 protein. Here the sample spans 450,000 to 600,000 distinct CDR3 sequences, approximately 7.2% being singletons. The specimen comprised PBMCs from blood, sampled around 25 months after vaccination. The source is a man aged 45 to 75 who received an inactivated influenza vaccine.

The chain is built from TRBV6-5 and TRBJ1-2; D possibly corresponds to TRBD1 (5 bases). This CDR3 has 12 amino acids. V was trimmed by 6 bases and J by 7 bases, leaving 12 bases between them. Per germline, CDR1 MNHEY and CDR2 SVGAGI. This CDR3 is CASSQPGGGYTF. The CDR3 DNA reads TGTGCCAGCAGCCAACCCGGGGGTGGCTACACCTTC.

The gene calls are TRBV5-1 and TRBJ2-7; D possibly corresponds to TRBD2 (5 bases). Germline CDR1 and CDR2: SGHRS and YFSETQ. The CDR3 length is 15 residues. Trimming left V 4 bases short and J 3 bases short, with 17 bases between. CDR3 DNA sequence: TGCGCCAGCAGCCAAACGGGAACTTCGGGCTACGAGCAGTACTTC. Protein: CASSQTGTSGYEQYF. Filled out from reference TRBV5-1 and TRBJ2-7, the complete variable domain reads KAGVTQTPRYLIKTRGQQVTLSCSPISGHRSVSWYQQTPGQGLQFLFEYFSETQRNKGNFPGRFSGRQFSNSRSEMNVSTLELGDSALYLCASSQTGTSGYEQYFGPGTRLTVT.

In this sample, this clonotype turned up a few times. This chain joins TRBV10-2 and TRBJ2-7; TRBD1 agrees at 7 bases. Per the germline V gene, CDR1 is WSHSY and CDR2 is SAAADI. J gave up 3 bases and V 6 bases, and 8 bases lay outside the gene matches. The length of the CDR3 is 14 residues. The CDR3 sequence: CASSLGTVFYEQYF. The CDR3 nucleotides read TGCGCCAGCAGCCTCGGGACAGTGTTCTACGAGCAGTACTTC.

This clonotype was found many times. The rearrangement uses TRBV12-3 or TRBV12-4 and TRBJ1-1; D is ambiguous. This CDR3 region has 13 residues. V was pared by 7 bases and J by 1 base, with 10 bases between. The CDR3 DNA reads TGTGCCAGCACCTTGGTCCAGAACACTGAAGCTTTCTTT. Protein: CASTLVQNTEAFF.

This clonotype appeared a few times. The chain combines TRBV20-1 with TRBJ2-1; TRBD1 is a possible D gene (7 bases). Trimming pared 0 bases from V and 0 bases from J, leaving 12 bases between. Germline CDR1 and CDR2: DFQATT and SNEGSKA (reference sequence). The CDR3 length is 16 residues. The CDR3 here is CSARDGQGGSYNEQFF. CDR3 DNA sequence: TGCAGTGCTAGAGATGGGCAGGGGGGCTCCTACAATGAGCAGTTCTTC.

This clonotype appeared many times. The chain employs TRBV7-2 and TRBJ2-3; D unresolved. The germline V gene has CDR1 SGHTA and CDR2 FQGNSA. The CDR3 has 13 amino acids. The V gene lost 1 base and the J gene lost 5 bases, with 7 bases spanning the gap. CDR3 sequence (DNA): TGTGCCAGCAGCTTAGGGCTGGGAGATACGCAGTATTTT. Translation: CASSLGLGDTQYF. The full variable domain, with the rest looked up from reference TRBV7-2 and TRBJ2-3, is GAGVSQSPSNKVTEKGKDVELRCDPISGHTALYWYRQSLGQGLEFLIYFQGNSAPDKSGLPSDRFSAERTGGSVSTLTIQRTQQEDSAVYLCASSLGLGDTQYFGPGTRLTVL.

The chain carries TRBV29-1 and TRBJ1-1; D is unresolved. The CDR3 has 11 residues. CDR1 and CDR2 from the germline V gene are SQVTM and ANQGSEA. V was clipped by 2 bases and J by 8 bases, with 9 bases between them. CDR3 protein: CSVEWAAEAFF. CDR3 in DNA: TGCAGCGTTGAATGGGCCGCAGAAGCTTTCTTT. The full variable domain, in which reference TRBV29-1 and TRBJ1-1 provide the parts outside the CDR3, is SAVISQKPSRDICQRGTSLTIQCQVDSQVTMMFWYRQQPGQSLTLIATANQGSEATYESGFVIDKFPISRPNLTFSTLTVSNMSPEDSSIYLCSVEWAAEAFFGQGTRLTVV.

This clonotype was recorded many times. The chain joins TRBV2 to TRBJ2-4; D ambiguous. The CDR3 totals 15 residues. From germline, CDR1 is SNHLY and CDR2 FYNNEI. The ends were cut back, 7 bases at V and 0 bases at J, with 13 bases in the middle. CDR3 in DNA: TGTGCCAGCAAAACTACTGTGCTAGCCAAAAACATTCAGTACTTC. The encoded protein is CASKTTVLAKNIQYF.

The CDR3 loop is CSAPYGAAGFTDTQYF. DNA of the CDR3: TGCAGTGCTCCATACGGTGCGGCGGGGTTCACAGATACGCAGTATTTT. The rearrangement uses TRBV20-1 and TRBJ2-3, with D perhaps TRBD2 (6 bases). Germline CDR1 and CDR2: DFQATT and SNEGSKA (reference sequence). This CDR3 has 16 amino acids. Between the trimmed V and J ends, which lost 5 bases and 2 bases, there was a span of 20 bases.

In its sample, this clonotype was seen many times. The chain is built from TRBV27 and TRBJ1-1; possible D gene TRBD1, 6 bases. With 3 bases removed from V and 4 bases from J, the gap between germline ends came to 18 bases. CDR3 length equals 16 residues. Germline V gene lookup returns CDR1 MNHEY and CDR2 SMNVEV (reference sequence). The CDR3 sequence: CASSFRGGGGGTEAFF. DNA of the CDR3: TGTGCCAGCAGTTTCCGTGGTGGAGGGGGGGGCACTGAAGCTTTCTTT.

This clonotype was recorded at least ten times. The chain is built from TRBV12-3 or TRBV12-4 and TRBJ2-3; D is undetermined. The germline V and J ends were trimmed by 7 bases and 5 bases, with 13 bases remaining between them. The CDR3 has 13 amino acids. The CDR3 spells CASTLRLGDTQYF. The CDR3 DNA is TGTGCCAGCACCCTCCGTCTGGGAGATACGCAGTATTTT.

Worth noting for this clonotype: A read error may be the cause here, since a much bigger clone is one base away. DNA for the CDR3: TGCAGTGCTACCCCTGCGAGCGGGATGGATAATGAGCAGTTCTTC. Translated: CSATPASGMDNEQFF. The chain combines TRBV20-1 with TRBJ2-1, with 7 positions matching TRBD2. This CDR3 has 15 amino acids. The germline V gene has CDR1 DFQATT and CDR2 SNEGSKA (reference sequence). V was pared by 4 bases and J by 7 bases, with 13 bases of the junction left unmatched.

This clonotype has a count of ten or more. The chain links TRBV7-6 to TRBJ2-1; D is uncertain. The CDR3 contains 15 residues. Germline CDR1 is SGHVS and CDR2 is FNYEAQ. Trimming stripped 3 bases from V and 6 bases from J, with 15 bases between. The CDR3: CASSFGWAIGNEQFF. The CDR3 DNA reads TGTGCCAGCAGCTTTGGATGGGCAATCGGCAATGAGCAGTTCTTC.

This clonotype was recorded only once. The J gene is TRBJ2-2, the V gene TRBV19; D possibly corresponds to TRBD2 (5 bases). CDR1 is LNHDA and CDR2 is SQIVND in the germline V gene (reference sequence). V was shortened by 3 bases and J by 4 bases, with 15 bases between the two germline ends. The CDR3 runs to 16 residues. Here the CDR3 DNA reads TGTGCCAGTAGTATCCCTGGACTCCCTGGCACCGGGGAGCTGTTTTTT. Its protein is CASSIPGLPGTGELFF.

The chain is built from TRBV7-2 and TRBJ2-3; the D is unclear. The CDR3 consists of 17 residues. CDR1 is SGHTA and CDR2 is FQGNSA in the germline V gene. V was shortened by 5 bases and J by 0 bases, with 18 bases between the two germline ends. DNA of the CDR3: TGTGCCAGCAGCCTCCCGAGCACGGATTTTAGCACAGATACGCAGTATTTT. Translated: CASSLPSTDFSTDTQYF.